The entry that follows covers one T cell receptor (beta chain) sequence. What it binds is not known. The record originates from a study of CD8+CD57+ T cells in acquired aplastic anemia. Study at large: The study obtained an average of roughly 3 ug of DNA from sorted CD4+ and CD8+ cells. Findings and caveats of the study: Patients and controls shared twenty-nine CD8+ CDR3 sequences, which appeared highly expressed in patients and within their immunodominant clones. Patients were compared with controls for CD8+ Simpson's diversity, and no significant difference emerged.

This CDR3 contains 14 residues. Looked up from germline, CDR1 is SGHTA and CDR2 is FQGNSA. V was trimmed by 3 bases and J by 18 bases, leaving 21 bases between them. Genomic DNA templated the TCR beta VDJ and CDR3 profiling. MiXCR, run by TCRdb on the reads, gives a single entry per CDR3 protein. The sample has approximately 250,000 distinct CDR3 sequences, 65% to 90% seen once. Previously, flow cytometry had revealed CD8+CD57+ cell expansion in the patients chosen for sequencing. The patients all had a severe acquired aplastic anemia diagnosis. The sequence derives from a human donor with aplastic anemia. Sample: sorted CD4+, CD8+, or CD8+CD57+ T cells (not recorded which) from PBMCs. The chain links TRBV7-2 to TRBJ1-6; D gene uncertain. The CDR3 bases are TGTGCCAGCAGCTTGAGCTCCCGGGAGTCCCTATCCCACTTT. Translated: CASSLSSRESLSHF.